The 17 T cell receptor beta chains below come from one sample, sequenced in a study of cytomegalovirus exposure and HLA in healthy donors. Profiling relied on immunoSEQ multiplex PCR, and the TCRdb table lists in-frame clones only, not all of them. The sample consists of fewer than 250,000 clones, around 86% of them appearing once. Sequencing was carried out using PBMCs. These receptors were taken from a young woman in good health and CMV-seropositive.

V and J are TRBV5-1 and TRBJ1-1; D unresolved. The CDR3 is 14 residues long. Germline CDR1 reads SGHRS; CDR2 reads YFSETQ. Trimming stripped 1 base from V and 1 base from J, with 8 bases between. The CDR3 reads CASSLHRSNTEAFF. The CDR3 bases are TGCGCCAGCAGCTTGCACAGATCGAACACTGAAGCTTTCTTT.

The rearrangement joins TRBV5-6 to TRBJ1-1, with a weak D call TRBD1 (6 bases). The germline V gene encodes CDR1 SGHDT and CDR2 YYEEEE. V was clipped by 4 bases and J by 1 base, with 11 bases between them. CDR3 size: 14 residues. The CDR3 DNA is TGTGCCAGCAGCCCGACAGGAGCGAACACTGAAGCTTTCTTT. Translating it yields CASSPTGANTEAFF.

The gene calls are TRBV25-1 and TRBJ2-7, with TRBD1 identical over 7 bases. V dropped 3 bases and J dropped 0; count of bases not matched to a gene: 8. CDR1 is MGHDK and CDR2 is SYGVNS in the germline V gene. The CDR3 contains 16 residues. CDR3 bases: TGTGCCAGCAGTGAGTTTGGGGGACAGAGCTCCTACGAGCAGTACTTC. This translates into CASSEFGGQSSYEQYF.

The chain combines TRBV27 with TRBJ1-2; D remains ambiguous. The V end lost 2 bases, the J end lost 3 bases, and 7 bases lay between the germline ends. Germline V gene lookup returns CDR1 MNHEY and CDR2 SMNVEV (reference sequence). The CDR3 covers 13 residues. This chain's CDR3 is CASSLIRDYGYTF. Here the CDR3 DNA reads TGTGCCAGCAGTTTAATCCGTGACTATGGCTACACCTTC.

This sequence joins TRBV18 and TRBJ1-2; D is unresolved. CDR1 KGHSH and CDR2 LQKENI come from the germline V gene. V was shortened by 2 bases and J by 2 bases, with 6 bases between the two germline ends. The CDR3 contains 13 residues. This CDR3 reads CASSPDTNYGYTF. CDR3 DNA sequence: TGTGCCAGCTCACCAGACACGAACTATGGCTACACCTTC.

The V call is TRBV9, the J call TRBJ2-5, with D perhaps TRBD1 (5 bases). The CDR3 is 17 amino acids. Germline values: CDR1 SGDLS, CDR2 YYNGEE. The V end was cut by 4 bases, the J end by 3 bases, with 22 bases between. This chain's CDR3 is CASSLPRETVEEETQYF. The CDR3 DNA sequence: TGTGCCAGCAGCCTACCACGCGAGACAGTCGAGGAAGAGACCCAGTACTTC.

The rearrangement links TRBV5-1 to TRBJ2-4; the D gene is possibly TRBD1 (8 bases). Germline V gene lookup returns CDR1 SGHRS and CDR2 YFSETQ. Trimming pared 2 bases from V and 7 bases from J, leaving 13 bases between. The CDR3 covers 14 residues. As DNA, the CDR3 is TGCGCCAGCAGCTTCGGACAGGGAGGGAACATTCAGTACTTC. This sequence encodes CASSFGQGGNIQYF.

V gene TRBV4-1 combines with J gene TRBJ2-5; D is undetermined. CDR3 length: 13 residues. V lost 0 bases, J lost 1 base, and 3 bases lay in between. Looked up from germline, CDR1 is MGHRA and CDR2 is YSYEKL. Written as DNA, the CDR3 is TGCGCCAGCAGCCAAGAGGCCCAAGAGACCCAGTACTTC. Translated, it gives CASSQEAQETQYF.

This sequence joins TRBV4-1 and TRBJ2-5, with TRBD1 as a possible D gene (7 bases). The CDR3 is 15 amino acids. Germline assignment: CDR1 MGHRA and CDR2 YSYEKL. Between the trimmed V and J ends, which lost 2 bases and 2 bases, there was a span of 12 bases. Written as DNA, the CDR3 is TGCGCCAGCAGCCAACAGACAGGGACTCAAGAGACCCAGTACTTC. It yields the protein CASSQQTGTQETQYF.

The chain joins TRBV7-8 to TRBJ2-3; tentative D call: TRBD2 (5 bases). V gave up 0 bases and J gave up 0 bases, with 7 bases separating them. The CDR3 contains 15 residues. Germline values: CDR1 SGHVS, CDR2 FQNEAQ. This chain's CDR3 is CASSLALASTDTQYF. CDR3 in DNA: TGTGCCAGCAGCTTAGCTCTAGCTAGCACAGATACGCAGTATTTT. Full variable domain (rest looked up from reference TRBV7-8 and TRBJ2-3): GAGVSQSPRYKVAKRGQDVALRCDPISGHVSLFWYQQALGQGPEFLTYFQNEAQLDKSGLPSDRFFAERPEGSVSTLKIQRTQQEDSAVYLCASSLALASTDTQYFGPGTRLTVL.

The chain joins TRBV19 to TRBJ1-5, with a possible D match to TRBD1 (6 bases). This CDR3 has 17 amino acids. Trimming cost V 4 bases and J 1 base, with 17 bases left between them. Germline V CDR1 and CDR2: LNHDA, SQIVND (reference sequence). Written as DNA, the CDR3 is TGTGCCAGTAGTACGCGACCTTACAGGGAGAGCAATCAGCCCCAGCATTTT. Translation gives CASSTRPYRESNQPQHF.

The chain combines TRBV28 with TRBJ1-2; no clear D gene. With 7 bases removed from V and 5 bases from J, the gap between germline ends came to 8 bases. This CDR3 region has 11 residues. Per the germline V gene, CDR1 is MDHEN and CDR2 is SYDVKM. CDR3 protein: CASTGEYGYTF. The CDR3 DNA sequence: TGTGCCAGCACCGGGGAGTATGGCTACACCTTC.

The chain uses TRBV7-3 and TRBJ1-1, with D unresolved. The CDR3 totals 13 residues. Between the trimmed V and J ends, which lost 2 bases and 0 bases, there was a span of 4 bases. Germline V gene sequence: CDR1 SGHTA, CDR2 FQGTGA. CDR3 nucleotide sequence: TGTGCCAGCAGCTTAGGCATGAACACTGAAGCTTTCTTT. Its protein product is CASSLGMNTEAFF.

The chain carries TRBV10-2 and TRBJ2-5; 7 bases line up with TRBD2. Germline V gene data show CDR1 as WSHSY and CDR2 as SAAADI. The CDR3 has 14 residues. The V and J ends lost 6 bases and 5 bases, in that order; junction bases with no gene match: 9. CDR3 protein: CASRGLAALETQYF. DNA of the CDR3: TGCGCCAGCAGGGGGCTAGCGGCTCTTGAGACCCAGTACTTC.

This clone was detected only once. The rearrangement joins TRBV5-6 to TRBJ2-5, with 7 positions matching TRBD2. CDR3 length equals 17 residues. Per the germline V gene, CDR1 is SGHDT and CDR2 is YYEEEE. The V and J ends lost 3 bases and 2 bases, in that order; junction bases with no gene match: 13. Here the CDR3 reads CASSSYGLSGSQETQYF. The CDR3, as DNA: TGTGCCAGCAGCTCCTACGGACTTAGCGGGTCTCAAGAGACCCAGTACTTC.

This clone was observed a single time. The chain is built from TRBV7-9 and TRBJ2-7, with TRBD2 identical over 7 bases. The CDR3 is 15 amino acids. Germline loops: CDR1 SEHNR, CDR2 FQNEAQ (reference sequence). Trimming at V came to 1 base and at J to 5 bases, leaving 8 bases not matched to a gene. CDR3 coding DNA: TGTGCCAGCAGCTTAGGACCGCTGGGGGGGAACGAGCAGTACTTC. This codes for CASSLGPLGGNEQYF.

This CDR3 is CASSQSYVGGFGYEQYF. In nucleotides, the CDR3 is TGCGCCAGCAGTCAATCTTACGTAGGTGGGTTCGGGTACGAGCAGTACTTC. This chain joins TRBV23-1 and TRBJ2-7; D call uncertain. TRBV23-1 is given ORF status, its function remaining uncertain. The CDR3 has 17 amino acids. V lost 0 bases, J lost 4 bases, and 19 bases lay in between.